This T cell receptor beta chain appears in the sequencing data of a study of shared clonotypes between healthy human individuals. At the level of the study: Per donor, CD8 memory used one plate, CD8 naive used two, CD4 memory used three and CD4 naive used three. Study-wide points: In general, naive subsets displayed greater estimated richness than memory subsets did. An anticipated effect of sequencing depth on clonotype sharing among donors was recognized.

Naive CD8 populations comprised CD45RO-negative cells positively selected for CCR7, excluding terminally differentiated effector memory CD45RA+ cells. Those who donated were healthy HIV-negative adults, with no recent acute infections or vaccinations reported. As for this clone: As yet, its antigen is unknown.

Here immunoSEQ multiplex PCR was the method, and the copy in TCRdb shows in-frame clones only, minus some. The profile shows roughly 890,000 clones, 80% to 95% of them singletons. The clonotype originates from a man aged 25 to 40 in good health. The specimen was naive CD8+ T cells sorted from blood.

The chain's CDR3 is CASSPRQGDNEQFF. CDR3 nucleotides: TGTGCCAGCAGCCCGAGACAGGGGGACAATGAGCAGTTCTTC. The chain carries TRBV11-3 and TRBJ2-1, with 9 bases matching TRBD1. CDR3 size: 14 residues. V was pared by 5 bases and J by 5 bases, with 4 bases of the junction left unmatched. Germline CDR1 and CDR2: SGHNT and YENEEA.